The rows below give T cell receptor beta chains drawn from one sample of a study of blood T cells in healthy people across ages. MiXCR, run by TCRdb on the 5' RACE reads, gives a single entry per CDR3 protein. Here the sample spans fewer than 750,000 distinct CDR3 sequences, about 45% being singletons. Sequencing used blood. The receptor set was obtained from a man older than 75 in good health. Both conserved end residues are part of each CDR3. D genes are given only for firm matches. Size is stated for part of the rows, as once, few or many counts, or as a class when the clone is expanded.

TRBD2 | NA | TRBJ2-1 | TRBV10-3 | 15 | TGTGCCATTAGTGACCCAGCGGGAGGTTTCGGTGAGCAGTTCTTC | CAISDPAGGFGEQFF
NA | NA | TRBJ2-3 | TRBV4-3 | 16 | TGCGCCAGCAGCCAAGGCGTCCAGAGGTACACAGATACGCAGTATTTT | CASSQGVQRYTDTQYF
TRBD2 | NA | TRBJ2-1 | TRBV29-1 | 12 | TGCAGCGTGGCCGGGACTAGCTTTGAGCAGTTCTTC | CSVAGTSFEQFF
NA | few | TRBJ2-3 | TRBV7-9 | 15 | TGTGCCAGCAGCTTGGAAAGACCAACCACAGATACGCAGTATTTT | CASSLERPTTDTQYF
TRBD2 | few | TRBJ2-3 | TRBV7-8 | 14 | TGTGCCAGCAGCTCCGGGAGGCGCACATATACGCAGTATTTT | CASSSGRRTYTQYF
NA | few | TRBJ2-1 | TRBV9 | 14 | TGTGCCAGCAGCCCTGATGGGGGAAGCGGTGAGCAGTTCTTC | CASSPDGGSGEQFF
NA | NA | TRBJ1-5 | TRBV20-1 | 16 | TGCAGTGCTAGATCCCCCTCGCGCGGCAGCAATCAGCCCCAGCATTTT | CSARSPSRGSNQPQHF
TRBD2 | NA | TRBJ2-1 | TRBV7-9 | 16 | TGTGCCAGCAGCTTGGCGCTGAGCGGGGCCCACAATGAGCAGTTCTTC | CASSLALSGAHNEQFF
NA | few | TRBJ2-2 | TRBV7-9 | 14 | TGTGCCAGCAGCTTAGGCCTAGGCACCGGGGAGCTGTTTTTT | CASSLGLGTGELFF
NA | NA | TRBJ2-7 | TRBV7-2 | 16 | TGTGCCAGCAGCCCCGTCACAGGGTATGGGAACTACGAGCAGTACTTC | CASSPVTGYGNYEQYF
NA | NA | TRBJ2-3 | TRBV27 | 14 | TGTGCCAGCGGCCCAGCGGGCTCCACAGATGCGCAGTATTTT | CASGPAGSTDAQYF
NA | NA | TRBJ1-4 | TRBV12-3/TRBV12-4 | 14 | TGTGCCAGCAGTTTAATGATCCGGGGGGAAAAACTGTTTTTT | CASSLMIRGEKLFF
TRBD1 | NA | TRBJ1-1 | TRBV20-1 | 14 | TGCAGTGCTTCCACAGGGGCCCCAAACACTGAAGCTTTCTTT | CSASTGAPNTEAFF
TRBD1 | few | TRBJ2-7 | TRBV10-3 | 14 | TGTGCCATCAGTGCCCAGACAGGGGCTCTCGAGCAGTACTTC | CAISAQTGALEQYF
TRBD2 | NA | TRBJ2-1 | TRBV7-2 | 16 | TGTGCCAGCAGCTTAAGGAACCTAGCGGGGGAGGGTGAGCAGTTCTTC | CASSLRNLAGEGEQFF
NA | NA | TRBJ1-6 | TRBV10-3 | 17 | TGTGCCATCAGCCCCCGGAACGCGAGCTCCTATAATTCACCCCTCCACTTT | CAISPRNASSYNSPLHF
TRBD2 | NA | TRBJ2-7 | TRBV4-2 | 17 | TGTGCCAGCAGCCAAGATCTCCCTAGCGGGTTCTCCTACGAGCAGTACTTC | CASSQDLPSGFSYEQYF
TRBD2 | NA | TRBJ2-2 | TRBV27 | 16 | TGTGCCAGCAGCCACCGTAGCGGGAGCCCCCCAGGGGAGCTGTTTTTT | CASSHRSGSPPGELFF
NA | NA | TRBJ2-1 | TRBV25-1 | 11 | TGTGCCAACGGCGGTTACAATGAGCAGTTCTTC | CANGGYNEQFF
NA | NA | TRBJ2-1 | TRBV7-2 | 14 | TGTGCCAGCAGCCGACAGAAACAAAACAATGAGCAGTTCTTC | CASSRQKQNNEQFF
TRBD1 | many | TRBJ2-4 | TRBV7-2 | 15 | TGTGCCAGCAGCTTAACAGGGGGCGTACAGGGACTCCCGTACTTC | CASSLTGGVQGLPYF
NA | NA | TRBJ1-2 | TRBV28 | 14 | TGTGCCAGCAGTTTGTCTGCCGGAATTCGGGGCTACACCTTC | CASSLSAGIRGYTF
NA | NA | TRBJ2-4 | TRBV21-1 | 15 | TGTGCCAGCAGCAAAGATAGGACAGGGGGCGTCATTCAGTACTTC | CASSKDRTGGVIQYF
NA | NA | TRBJ2-1 | TRBV11-3 | 15 | TGTGCCAGCAGCCCAGTGGCTAGCCCGAGCAATGAGCAGTTCTTC | CASSPVASPSNEQFF
TRBD2 | NA | TRBJ2-1 | TRBV5-1 | 16 | TGCGCCAGCAGCAGCCAGACTAGCGGGAGTGGAGGAGAGCAGTTCTTC | CASSSQTSGSGGEQFF
NA | few | TRBJ1-2 | TRBV10-3 | 14 | TGTGCCATCATGAGGGAACAACCTAACTATGGCTACACCTTC | CAIMREQPNYGYTF
TRBD1 | NA | TRBJ1-1 | TRBV20-1 | 14 | TGCAGTGCCAAACACGGGACAGGGCGCCCTGAAGCTTTCTTT | CSAKHGTGRPEAFF
TRBD2 | NA | TRBJ2-1 | TRBV27 | 17 | TGTGCCAGCAGAAAGCAGACCGGGACTAGCGGAATTAATGAGCAGTTCTTC | CASRKQTGTSGINEQFF
TRBD1 | NA | TRBJ2-7 | TRBV4-3 | 15 | TGCGCCAGCAGCATACAGGACAGGGGAATGGACGAGCAGTACTTC | CASSIQDRGMDEQYF
TRBD1 | few | TRBJ1-6 | TRBV5-5 | 15 | TGTGCCAGCAGCTTATGGGACAGGGGAAGTTCACCCCTCCACTTT | CASSLWDRGSSPLHF
TRBD1 | NA | TRBJ2-7 | TRBV5-6 | 16 | TGTGCCAGCACCCGTCGATATACAGGGGGTGGCTACGAGCAGTACTTC | CASTRRYTGGGYEQYF